This is a list of T cell receptor beta chains from one sample in a study of cytomegalovirus exposure and HLA in healthy donors. Libraries were prepared by immunoSEQ multiplex PCR; TCRdb keeps only in-frame clonotypes and omits some of them. This table holds fewer than 40,000 clones, roughly 85% found once. The sample comprised PBMCs. The receptors here all came from a woman in her forties in good health and CMV-seropositive. The CDR3 runs from the conserved cysteine through the conserved F or W. Fields, in order: V gene, CDR3 protein.

v_call: TRBV4-1
cdr3_aa: CASSQDRGYYEQYF

v_call: TRBV7-2
cdr3_aa: CASSLGPTGNTIYF

v_call: TRBV6-5
cdr3_aa: CASRPGGVRGYTF

v_call: TRBV9
cdr3_aa: CASSSGQRKNEKLFF

v_call: TRBV25-1
cdr3_aa: CASTDGRALAGQETQYF

v_call: TRBV7-9
cdr3_aa: CSSSLLYPGQRETQYF

v_call: TRBV6-1
cdr3_aa: CASSAASDTDTQYF

v_call: TRBV19
cdr3_aa: CASSPMTGNSNQPQHF

v_call: TRBV7-8
cdr3_aa: CASSRNSGANTGELFF

v_call: TRBV7-2
cdr3_aa: CASSSGLDLWEQYF

v_call: TRBV6-5
cdr3_aa: CASSTDTGGSYEQYF

v_call: TRBV29-1
cdr3_aa: CSVEGQGRTPYEQYF

v_call: TRBV9
cdr3_aa: CASSGGHPLGNSPLHF

v_call: TRBV5-5
cdr3_aa: CASSLVLAVAEQFF

v_call: TRBV5-6
cdr3_aa: CASSLRDRWRAFF

v_call: TRBV7-6
cdr3_aa: CASRLAGGSSYNEQFF

v_call: TRBV6-1
cdr3_aa: CASSQTVNTGELFF

v_call: TRBV5-1
cdr3_aa: CASSTGQGLYGYTF

v_call: TRBV5-1
cdr3_aa: CASSRTGGYTNQPQHF

v_call: TRBV5-4
cdr3_aa: CASSFGGLAFF

v_call: TRBV9
cdr3_aa: CASSGAAGTPYEQYF

v_call: TRBV30
cdr3_aa: CAWGTGSYEQYF

v_call: TRBV7-7
cdr3_aa: CASSPGQSYEQYF

v_call: TRBV6-5
cdr3_aa: CASSAWGTGDYGYTF

v_call: TRBV5-1
cdr3_aa: CASSLRDKKETQYF

v_call: TRBV7-3
cdr3_aa: CASSLGHPTDTQYF

v_call: TRBV5-1
cdr3_aa: CASSMTSGLNEQFF

v_call: TRBV4-1
cdr3_aa: CASTGGGIGYNEQFF

v_call: TRBV2
cdr3_aa: CASSEGLAGVNEQFF

v_call: TRBV2
cdr3_aa: CASSADRSFGGNTIYF

v_call: TRBV7-3
cdr3_aa: CASSLRGGPTDTQYF

v_call: TRBV6-1
cdr3_aa: CASRTDSNQPQHF

v_call: TRBV28
cdr3_aa: CASSNPSGITGELFF

v_call: TRBV6-6
cdr3_aa: CATNLGTGDEKLFF

v_call: TRBV9
cdr3_aa: CASSVSLITDTQYF

v_call: TRBV4-1
cdr3_aa: CASSLLDPGGEKLFF

v_call: TRBV28
cdr3_aa: CASSLPGGGYTF

v_call: TRBV5-1
cdr3_aa: CASSFRASDTGELFF

v_call: TRBV13
cdr3_aa: CASSQTGGGNSPLHF

v_call: TRBV19
cdr3_aa: CASRPDRDLRNSPLHF

v_call: TRBV2
cdr3_aa: CASRGDRGLYSNQPQHF

v_call: TRBV6-1
cdr3_aa: CASSSGGSPDTQYF

v_call: TRBV5-1
cdr3_aa: CASSLEIGSAYNEQFF

v_call: TRBV5-1
cdr3_aa: CASSLGQDNEQFF

v_call: TRBV5-1
cdr3_aa: CASSSWGQGAGELFF

v_call: TRBV15
cdr3_aa: CATSTQTTASSYEQYF

v_call: TRBV19
cdr3_aa: CASSIALPDRVVTDTQYF

v_call: TRBV19
cdr3_aa: CASSKTGFEGYTF

v_call: TRBV10-1
cdr3_aa: CASSEQLDTEAFF

v_call: TRBV11-2
cdr3_aa: CASSPGGGYTF